This TCR beta chain was identified in a study of CXCR3-negative and CXCR3-positive naive CD8 T cells. A word on this clonotype: Antigen unknown.

Findings of the study overall: Diversity proved comparably high across both naive subsets and much lower in memory CD8+ cells. Both naive subsets, CXCR3-negative and CXCR3-positive, displayed similar TRBV-TRBJ usage, unlike memory cells. Comparison of naive cells showed more hydrophobic TRB CDR3s in CXCR3-positive than in CXCR3-negative naive cells.

UMI-labeled TRB cDNA libraries were prepared by 5' RACE. After re-calling the 5' RACE reads, TCRdb lists one entry per CDR3 protein, DNA absent. Its listing shows some 130,000 distinct CDR3 sequences. The germline CDR1 and CDR2 sequences are SGHRS and YFSETQ. The CDR3 spans 13 residues. A CD45RO-CCR7+CD27+CD95- profile was what naive CD8+ T cells displayed. The TCR originated in a human donor in good health. Some clones in this sample may be carry-over from other donors' samples. The rearrangement uses TRBV5-1 and TRBJ2-7; TCRdb's D call, TRBD1, is unchecked because there is no DNA. Source material: naive CXCR3+ CD8+ T cells from blood. Subset of the sample: CD45RO-CCR7+CD27+CD95- naive CD8+ T cells expressing CXCR3 (TNR3+). The CDR3 loop is CASSPRGGPEQYF.